A single sample is the source of the 25 T cell receptor beta chains below, sequenced in a study of control samples from healthy donors and cancer patients. Only in-frame clones appear in the TCRdb table, and some are missing; sequencing was by immunoSEQ multiplex PCR. The table has around 140,000 clones, roughly 94% seen once. The sequencing input was blood. The receptor source for this set is a man aged 35-49 years in good health.

This rearrangement joins TRBV24-1 to TRBJ2-2; a weak D match, TRBD1 (6 bases). This CDR3 comprises 14 residues. The V and J ends lost 8 bases and 3 bases respectively, with 12 bases between them. CDR1 and CDR2 from the germline V gene are KGHDR and SFDVKD. CDR3 bases: TGTGCCACCAAATCACAGGGCGACACCGGGGAGCTGTTTTTT. Its protein product is CATKSQGDTGELFF.

CDR3: CAISEEQWPLPNGYTF. CDR3 sequence (DNA): TGTGCCATCAGTGAGGAGCAATGGCCACTCCCCAATGGCTACACCTTC. This chain joins TRBV10-3 and TRBJ1-2; D is unclear. Germline CDR1 and CDR2: ENHRY and SYGVKD. V gave up 2 bases and J gave up 6 bases, with 19 bases separating them. The CDR3 loop spans 16 amino acids.

Comment on this clone: A read error may produce the germline difference seen at one junction end. The V call is TRBV7-7, the J call TRBJ2-3; weak D call: TRBD1 (6 bases). The CDR3 covers 15 residues. From germline, CDR1 is SSHAT and CDR2 FNYEAQ (reference sequence). In nucleotides, the CDR3 is TGTGCTAGCAGCTTCGCCGACAGGCTCACAGATACGCAGTATTTT. Its translation: CASSFADRLTDTQYF.

The CDR3 is CASSLTSSQWNTQYF. As DNA, the CDR3 is TGTGCCAGCAGTTTAACTTCCTCCCAATGGAATACGCAGTATTTT. This chain uses TRBV5-8 with TRBJ2-3; D is uncertain. Germline CDR1 is SGHTS and CDR2 is YDEGEE. The CDR3 consists of 15 residues. The V and J ends lost 5 bases and 7 bases respectively, with 20 bases between them. Supplemented by reference TRBV5-8 and TRBJ2-3, the full variable domain reads EAGVTQSPTHLIKTRGQQATLRCSPISGHTSVYWYQQALGLGLQFLLWYDEGEERNRGNFPPRFSGRQFPNYSSELNVNALELEDSALYLCASSLTSSQWNTQYFGPGTRLTVL.

On this clone: Mismatch with germline at one junction end may stem from a read error. The V call is TRBV7-7, the J call TRBJ2-2; 10 nucleotides agree with TRBD2. CDR1 is SSHAT and CDR2 is FNYEAQ in the germline V gene (reference sequence). The length of the CDR3 is 18 residues. CDR3 residues: CASSPTAGGPSSHGELFF. CDR3 nucleotide sequence: TGTGCTAGCAGCCCAACAGCGGGAGGGCCCTCTAGTCACGGGGAGCTGTTTTTT.

The CDR3 spells CASSLAAGFSPSGANVLTF. The CDR3 nucleotides are TGTGCCAGCAGCTTAGCAGCGGGGTTCTCTCCCTCTGGGGCCAACGTCCTGACTTTC. The V gene is TRBV11-2, the J gene TRBJ2-6, with TRBD2 matching 7 bases. Per germline, CDR1 SGHAT and CDR2 FQNNGV. Trimming took 1 base from V and 0 from J; bases not matched to a gene: 9. The CDR3 spans 19 residues.

The chain uses TRBV5-5 and TRBJ2-5; 9 positions agree with TRBD2. The CDR3 runs 16 residues. CDR1 and CDR2 from the germline V gene are SGHKS and YYEKEE (reference sequence). With V trimmed by 5 bases and J by 4 bases, 12 bases remained unmatched. CDR3 region: CASSLARLAGLETQYF. The CDR3 DNA is TGTGCCAGCAGTCTAGCCCGGCTAGCGGGGCTAGAGACCCAGTACTTC. The full variable domain, its missing parts supplied by reference TRBV5-5 and TRBJ2-5, is DAGVTQSPTHLIKTRGQQVTLRCSPISGHKSVSWYQQVLGQGPQFIFQYYEKEERGRGNFPDRFSARQFPNYSSELNVNALLLGDSALYLCASSLARLAGLETQYFGPGTRLLVL.

The gene calls are TRBV6-4 and TRBJ1-5; TRBD1 is a possible D gene (5 bases). This CDR3 has 13 amino acids. Trimming stripped 3 bases from V and 6 bases from J, with 9 bases between. Germline CDR1 and CDR2: MRHNA and SNTAGT. CDR3 in amino acids: CASSEGVGQPQHF. The CDR3 coding sequence is TGTGCCAGCAGTGAAGGGGTGGGTCAGCCCCAGCATTTT.

This chain joins TRBV4-1 and TRBJ2-4, with D uncertain. The V end lost 0 bases, the J end lost 0 bases, and 9 bases lay between the germline ends. The CDR3 length is 16 residues. CDR1 is MGHRA, CDR2 YSYEKL, per germline. This CDR3 is CASSQERIGAKNIQYF. In DNA, the CDR3 is TGCGCCAGCAGCCAAGAACGGATCGGAGCCAAAAACATTCAGTACTTC.

The genes are TRBV29-1 and TRBJ1-2; 8 bases are a match to TRBD1. Looked up from germline, CDR1 is SQVTM and CDR2 is ANQGSEA. CDR3 length: 11 residues. The CDR3 region is CSVKAGGGYTF. The CDR3 DNA is TGCAGTGTTAAGGCAGGGGGCGGCTACACCTTC.

As DNA, the CDR3 is TGTGCCAGCAGCCAGCGGGACAGAGGTGGCTACACCTTC. It specifies CASSQRDRGGYTF. This sequence joins TRBV14 and TRBJ1-2; TRBD1 matches at 7 bases. The CDR3 covers 13 residues. V dropped 3 bases and J dropped 7; count of bases not matched to a gene: 5. The V gene's germline CDR1 is SGHDN and CDR2 FVKESK.

The V gene is TRBV5-4, the J gene TRBJ1-2, with a tentative D call TRBD1 (6 bases). This CDR3 is built from 18 residues. Trimming stripped 1 base from V and 2 bases from J, with 21 bases between. CDR1 and CDR2 (germline): SGHNT, YYREEE (reference sequence). CDR3: CASSLLGRGHGLNYGYTF. The CDR3, as DNA: TGTGCCAGCAGCTTGTTAGGTCGGGGACACGGCCTCAACTATGGCTACACCTTC.

The chain uses TRBV7-9 and TRBJ2-7, with D possibly matching TRBD2 (6 bases). The CDR3 has 15 amino acids. V lost 5 bases to trimming and J lost 3 bases, with 17 bases between them. CDR1 and CDR2 from the germline V gene are SEHNR and FQNEAQ (reference sequence). DNA of the CDR3: TGTGCCAGCAGCCCCACGGGGACTCCTATCTACGAGCAGTACTTC. This gives the protein CASSPTGTPIYEQYF.

This rearrangement joins TRBV4-2 to TRBJ2-2; 9 positions agree with TRBD1. V dropped 3 bases and J dropped 8; count of bases not matched to a gene: 10. This CDR3 is built from 16 residues. Germline CDR1 LGHNA, CDR2 YNFKEQ. For the CDR3, the DNA is TGTGCCAGCAGCCAGCGACCGGGACAGGGATTGGGGGAGCTGTTTTTT. Protein product: CASSQRPGQGLGELFF.

V is TRBV5-6 and J is TRBJ2-7; 7 bases align to TRBD1. The V gene's germline CDR1 is SGHDT and CDR2 YYEEEE. This CDR3 has 14 residues. Trimming at V came to 4 bases and at J to 6 bases, leaving 10 bases not matched to a gene. The CDR3 spells CASSRPSTGSEQYF. CDR3 nucleotides: TGTGCCAGCAGCCGCCCCTCGACAGGGTCCGAGCAGTACTTC.

The rearrangement links TRBV27 to TRBJ2-1, with 9 bases matching TRBD1. This CDR3 region has 16 residues. V dropped 5 bases and J dropped 3; count of bases not matched to a gene: 8. Germline values: CDR1 MNHEY, CDR2 SMNVEV (reference sequence). The CDR3 is CASSQTGGIGYNEQFF. The CDR3 DNA follows: TGTGCCAGCAGTCAAACAGGGGGCATAGGCTACAATGAGCAGTTCTTC.

V is TRBV2 and J is TRBJ2-2; D is possibly TRBD2 (5 bases). The V end was cut by 7 bases, the J end by 0 bases, with 12 bases between. The germline CDR1 and CDR2 sequences are SNHLY and FYNNEI. CDR3 length: 15 residues. CDR3 residues: CASKSGGANTGELFF. In DNA form, the CDR3 reads TGTGCCAGCAAGAGTGGAGGAGCGAACACCGGGGAGCTGTTTTTT.

The J gene is TRBJ1-4, the V gene TRBV4-1, with TRBD1 as a possible D gene (5 bases). The CDR3 contains 17 residues. Germline CDR1 reads MGHRA; CDR2 reads YSYEKL. V lost 2 bases and J 8 bases, leaving 21 bases between the germline ends. Here the CDR3 DNA reads TGCGCCAGCAGCCAACATCCGGCCCCATCCAGGGACGAAAAACTGTTTTTT. Its translation is CASSQHPAPSRDEKLFF.

The chain joins TRBV7-2 to TRBJ1-3; D unclear. This CDR3 has 15 residues. Trimming removed 2 bases at V and 4 bases at J, with 12 bases between. Germline assignment: CDR1 SGHTA and CDR2 FQGNSA. The chain's CDR3 is CASSLWSGAGNTIYF. The CDR3 nucleotides are TGTGCCAGCAGCTTATGGTCAGGTGCGGGAAACACCATATATTTT.

The rearrangement uses TRBV29-1 and TRBJ2-7, with 9 bases matching TRBD2. The length of the CDR3 is 13 residues. The trim removed 4 bases at V and 5 bases at J, leaving 6 bases unmatched. From germline, CDR1 is SQVTM and CDR2 ANQGSEA. This CDR3 is CSVGAGGNNEQYF. CDR3 in DNA: TGCAGCGTTGGAGCGGGAGGTAATAACGAGCAGTACTTC.

The chain links TRBV29-1 to TRBJ1-1; no clear D. V lost 3 bases and J lost 4, with 3 bases in between. CDR1 and CDR2 (germline): SQVTM, ANQGSEA. The CDR3 totals 10 residues. The DNA of the CDR3 is TGCAGCGTTGATGGCACTGAAGCTTTCTTT. It is translated as CSVDGTEAFF.

This rearrangement joins TRBV4-3 to TRBJ2-2; 9 nucleotides align to TRBD1. In germline, CDR1 is LGHNA, CDR2 YSLEER. The V gene end was trimmed by 0 bases and the J gene end by 1 base; junction bases not matched to a gene: 6. CDR3 length equals 18 residues. CDR3 amino acids: CASSQDRWDRENTGELFF. The CDR3 DNA follows: TGCGCCAGCAGCCAAGATCGGTGGGACAGGGAGAACACCGGGGAGCTGTTTTTT.

The V and J genes are TRBV27 and TRBJ2-7; 15 nucleotides match TRBD2. The germline V gene encodes CDR1 MNHEY and CDR2 SMNVEV (reference sequence). This CDR3 region has 18 residues. After removal of 1 base from V and 5 bases from J, the junction contained 9 bases not matched to a gene. For the CDR3, the DNA is TGTGCCAGCAGTTTATTCGGACTAGCGGGGGGGCTCGTCCACGAGCAGTACTTC. This codes for CASSLFGLAGGLVHEQYF.

The rearrangement joins TRBV29-1 to TRBJ1-2, with D possibly TRBD1 on 6 matching bases. V was clipped by 3 bases and J by 4 bases, with 18 bases between them. Germline lookup yields CDR1 SQVTM and CDR2 ANQGSEA. CDR3 length equals 15 residues. Here the CDR3 reads CSVDVSGGGGYGYTF. CDR3 sequence (DNA): TGCAGCGTTGACGTTTCTGGGGGCGGGGGCTATGGCTACACCTTC. The whole variable domain, remainder taken from reference TRBV29-1 and TRBJ1-2, is SAVISQKPSRDICQRGTSLTIQCQVDSQVTMMFWYRQQPGQSLTLIATANQGSEATYESGFVIDKFPISRPNLTFSTLTVSNMSPEDSSIYLCSVDVSGGGGYGYTFGSGTRLTVV.

V usage is TRBV5-4 and J usage is TRBJ1-2; TRBD1 might be the D (5 bases). The CDR3 is 15 residues long. Germline CDR1 SGHNT, CDR2 YYREEE (reference sequence). V dropped 0 bases and J dropped 7 bases, with 16 bases sitting between them. CDR3 in DNA: TGTGCCAGCAGCTTGGCGGACACTCCCTGGGTTGGCTACACCTTC. This encodes CASSLADTPWVGYTF. Looking up the rest from reference TRBV5-4 and TRBJ1-2 gives the full variable domain: ETGVTQSPTHLIKTRGQQVTLRCSSQSGHNTVSWYQQALGQGPQFIFQYYREEENGRGNFPPRFSGLQFPNYSSELNVNALELDDSALYLCASSLADTPWVGYTFGSGTRLTVV.